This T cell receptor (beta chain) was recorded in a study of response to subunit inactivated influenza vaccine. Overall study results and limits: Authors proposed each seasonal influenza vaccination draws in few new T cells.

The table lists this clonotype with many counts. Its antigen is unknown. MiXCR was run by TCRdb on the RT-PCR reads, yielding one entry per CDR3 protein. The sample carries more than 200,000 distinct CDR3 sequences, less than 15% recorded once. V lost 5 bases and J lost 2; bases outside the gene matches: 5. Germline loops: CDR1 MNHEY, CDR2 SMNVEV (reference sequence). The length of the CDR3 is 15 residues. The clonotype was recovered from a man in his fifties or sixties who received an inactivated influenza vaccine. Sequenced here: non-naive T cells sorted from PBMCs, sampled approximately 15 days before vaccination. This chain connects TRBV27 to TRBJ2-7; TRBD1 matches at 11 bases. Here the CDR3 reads CASSKPGQGAYEQYF. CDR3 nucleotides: TGTGCCAGCAGTAAACCGGGACAGGGGGCCTACGAGCAGTACTTC.